One TCR beta chain is described in this entry. What it recognizes is unknown. This record comes from a study of T cell responses to AZD1222 COVID-19 vaccine. Overall study findings and caveats: Unmutated variant regions are reportedly targeted by nearly half of spike-specific TCRs. A mostly white British donor set with more females was recruited, and clonal diversity was possibly underestimated.

The data were produced by immunoSEQ multiplex PCR, yet TCRdb's version contains in-frame clones alone and is incomplete. The sample carries around 150,000 clones, 90% to 95% recorded once. The sequence was obtained from an adult who received the AZD1222 COVID-19 vaccine. The specimen comprised peripheral blood, sampled 28 days after the second AZD1222 dose.

CDR3 in DNA: TGTGCCAGTACGTCTCTTGGACGCGGGGCATATAGCAATCAGCCCCAGCATTTT. As protein: CASTSLGRGAYSNQPQHF. V is TRBV19 and J is TRBJ1-5; possible D gene TRBD1, 5 bases. Trimming stripped 7 bases from V and 0 bases from J, with 22 bases between. Germline CDR1 and CDR2: LNHDA and SQIVND (reference sequence). The CDR3 extends over 18 amino acids.